This is a list of T cell receptor beta chains from one sample in a study of Tregs in tolerant kidney transplant recipients. Clones were read by immunoSEQ multiplex PCR, and TCRdb kept only the in-frame ones, dropping some. The sample carries approximately 100,000 clones, roughly 93% recorded once. The specimen was CD4+ T cells from blood, collected before the transplant. The receptors shown here come from a human donor who received a combined kidney and bone marrow transplant. The CDR3 runs from the conserved cysteine through the conserved F or W. A D gene is named only where the DNA matches it firmly. Clone size is stated in some rows and not others, as once, few, many or a class when expanded.

d_call j_call clone_size v_call cdr3_aa cdr3_nt
NA TRBJ2-7 NA TRBV11-2 CASSFSDFRGYF TGTGCCAGCAGCTTTAGCGATTTTCGCGGGTACTTC
NA TRBJ1-1 NA TRBV2 CASSNPWSGKMNTEAFF TGTGCCAGCAGTAACCCGTGGTCAGGGAAAATGAACACTGAAGCTTTCTTT
TRBD1 TRBJ2-4 NA TRBV7-9 CASSTQQGAIQYF TGTGCCAGCAGCACTCAACAGGGGGCAATTCAGTACTTC
TRBD1 TRBJ2-7 NA TRBV5-1 CASSSVWTGAYEQYF TGCGCCAGCAGCTCGGTTTGGACAGGGGCTTACGAGCAGTACTTC
NA TRBJ2-7 NA TRBV6-5 CASSYRSGIPYEQYF TGTGCCAGCAGTTATCGTTCAGGGATCCCCTACGAGCAGTACTTC
TRBD1 TRBJ1-5 NA TRBV6-5 CASSGQGEQPQHF TGTGCCAGCAGTGGACAGGGGGAACAGCCCCAGCATTTT
NA TRBJ1-5 NA TRBV6-6 CASSYSAWGDNQPQHF TGTGCCAGCAGTTACTCGGCGTGGGGGGACAATCAGCCCCAGCATTTT
TRBD1 TRBJ1-2 NA TRBV19 CASSKGTGWGYGYTF TGTGCCAGTAGTAAAGGGACAGGGTGGGGCTATGGCTACACCTTC
NA TRBJ2-7 NA TRBV5-4 CASSLDLLKPHF TGTGCCAGCAGCTTGGACCTCCTAAAACCCCACTTC
NA TRBJ1-2 NA TRBV5-1 CASSLGEASYGYTF TGCGCCAGCAGCTTGGGGGAGGCTTCCTATGGCTACACCTTC
NA TRBJ2-3 NA TRBV20-1 CSASGGGQYF TGCAGTGCTAGCGGGGGTGGTCAGTATTTT
TRBD1 TRBJ1-1 NA TRBV19 CASTDRDRVNTEAFF TGTGCCAGTACCGATAGAGACAGGGTTAACACTGAAGCTTTCTTT
TRBD2 TRBJ2-3 NA TRBV15 CATSRAMSGGADTQYF TGTGCCACCAGCAGAGCGATGAGCGGGGGGGCAGATACGCAGTATTTT
NA TRBJ2-5 NA TRBV9 CASARLDRMETQYF TGTGCCAGCGCTCGACTAGACCGGATGGAGACCCAGTACTTC
NA TRBJ2-3 NA TRBV4-3 CASSQAGLDTQYF TGCGCCAGCAGCCAGGCAGGATTAGATACGCAGTATTTT
TRBD2 TRBJ2-2 NA TRBV5-1 CASSRLAGELNTGELFF TGCGCCAGCAGCCGACTAGCGGGGGAATTGAACACCGGGGAGCTGTTTTTT
NA TRBJ2-1 NA TRBV9 CASSDEAGLFYNEQFF TGTGCCAGCAGCGACGAAGCGGGTCTATTCTACAATGAGCAGTTCTTC
NA TRBJ1-1 once TRBV29-1 CSVEKGQNTEAFF TGCAGCGTTGAAAAGGGACAGAACACTGAAGCTTTCTTT
NA TRBJ1-2 NA TRBV7-9 CASSLAGGSDYGYTF TGTGCCAGCAGCTTAGCTGGGGGGTCCGACTATGGCTACACCTTC
NA TRBJ1-1 NA TRBV7-2 CASSLQSGDGTEAFF TGTGCCAGCAGCTTACAATCGGGGGACGGGACTGAAGCTTTCTTT
NA TRBJ2-1 NA TRBV6-5 CASSRTGDEQFF TGTGCCAGCAGCCGAACCGGGGATGAGCAGTTCTTC
TRBD1 TRBJ1-2 NA TRBV6-4 CASRKQGQRGYGYTF TGTGCCAGCAGAAAACAGGGGCAGAGAGGCTATGGCTACACCTTC
TRBD2 TRBJ2-2 NA TRBV9 CASRGGFLNTGELFF TGTGCCAGCCGGGGGGGGTTTTTGAACACCGGGGAGCTGTTTTTT
NA TRBJ1-5 NA TRBV21-1 CASSKCRGQGAGNQPQHF TGTGCCAGCAGCAAATGCCGAGGACAGGGGGCAGGCAATCAGCCCCAGCATTTT
NA TRBJ2-5 NA TRBV11-2 CASSSLRGQETQYF TGTGCCAGCAGCTCTCTCCGGGGGCAAGAGACCCAGTACTTC
NA TRBJ2-6 once TRBV5-4 CASSPPGRTVSGANVLTF TGTGCCAGCAGCCCTCCGGGACGGACAGTCTCGGGGGCCAACGTCCTGACTTTC
NA TRBJ1-3 once TRBV9 CASSVATAGNTIYF TGTGCCAGCAGCGTAGCTACAGCTGGAAACACCATATATTTT
NA TRBJ1-1 NA TRBV7-8 CASSLAESRPNTEAFF TGTGCCAGCAGCTTAGCGGAAAGCAGGCCGAACACTGAAGCTTTCTTT
TRBD1 TRBJ1-1 NA TRBV4-1 CASSHRPGQMNTEAFF TGCGCCAGCAGCCACCGCCCGGGACAGATGAACACTGAAGCTTTCTTT
TRBD2 TRBJ2-1 NA TRBV5-8 CASSLRGGYNEQFF TGTGCCAGCAGCTTGCGGGGGGGGTACAATGAGCAGTTCTTC
NA TRBJ2-3 few TRBV29-1 CSVQGGRGVDTQYF TGCAGCGTTCAAGGTGGGAGGGGGGTAGATACGCAGTATTTT
TRBD1 TRBJ1-1 NA TRBV29-1 CSVWDRNTEAFF TGCAGCGTTTGGGACAGGAACACTGAAGCTTTCTTT
NA TRBJ1-2 NA TRBV7-6 CASSLYRGGYTF TGTGCCAGCAGCTTATACCGGGGAGGCTACACCTTC
TRBD2 TRBJ2-3 NA TRBV2 CASRRAGGPSTDTQYF TGTGCCAGCAGGAGGGCGGGGGGGCCTAGCACAGATACGCAGTATTTT
TRBD2 TRBJ2-1 NA TRBV4-3 CASSQGSGSINEQFF TGCGCCAGCAGCCAAGGTAGCGGGAGTATCAATGAGCAGTTCTTC
NA TRBJ2-1 few TRBV7-8 CASSLALWGDEQFF TGTGCCAGCAGCTTAGCGCTTTGGGGAGATGAGCAGTTCTTC
NA TRBJ2-1 NA TRBV5-1 CASTGDKPYNEQFF TGCGCCAGCACCGGGGACAAGCCCTACAATGAGCAGTTCTTC
TRBD2 TRBJ2-2 NA TRBV7-2 CASSLWGLAGEFGTGELFF TGTGCCAGCAGCCTTTGGGGACTAGCGGGAGAATTTGGCACCGGGGAGCTGTTTTTT
NA TRBJ1-2 NA TRBV7-2 CASSLVALSYGYTF TGTGCCAGCAGCTTAGTAGCGTTATCGTATGGCTACACCTTC
NA TRBJ1-1 NA TRBV5-4 CASSLMAGEGTEAFF TGTGCCAGCAGCTTGATGGCAGGGGAGGGCACTGAAGCTTTCTTT
NA TRBJ2-5 NA TRBV5-4 CASSLGRAQETQYF TGTGCCAGCAGCTTGGGGCGGGCCCAAGAGACCCAGTACTTC
NA TRBJ1-1 NA TRBV9 CASSPRGGRAFF TGTGCCAGCAGCCCCCGGGGGGGACGAGCTTTCTTT
NA TRBJ2-7 NA TRBV11-3 CASSGDSFYEQYF TGTGCCAGCAGCGGCGACAGCTTCTACGAGCAGTACTTC
TRBD1 TRBJ2-7 NA TRBV28 CASETGTGVYEQYF TGTGCCAGCGAAACCGGGACAGGGGTCTACGAGCAGTACTTC
NA TRBJ2-1 NA TRBV7-9 CASSSGPFYNEQFF TGTGCCAGCAGCTCAGGGCCCTTCTACAATGAGCAGTTCTTC
NA TRBJ2-1 NA TRBV5-1 CASSLELSHEQFF TGCGCCAGCAGCTTGGAATTATCTCATGAGCAGTTCTTC
NA TRBJ1-5 NA TRBV12-5 CASAGDNQPQHF TGTGCTAGTGCAGGGGATAATCAGCCCCAGCATTTT
NA TRBJ1-3 NA TRBV5-1 CASSSGTGNTIYF TGCGCCAGCAGTTCAGGGACTGGAAACACCATATATTTT
TRBD1 TRBJ1-2 NA TRBV7-9 CASSSPVSPSGQGVGGYTF TGTGCCAGCAGCTCACCCGTCTCCCCTTCGGGACAGGGGGTCGGTGGCTACACCTTC
NA TRBJ1-5 NA TRBV7-8 CASSPRLSDQPQHF TGTGCCAGCAGCCCCAGGTTGTCCGATCAGCCCCAGCATTTT
NA TRBJ2-3 NA TRBV5-6 CASSPFGDTQYF TGTGCCAGCAGCCCATTCGGAGATACGCAGTATTTT
NA TRBJ2-7 once TRBV6-5 CASSYAPGITSYEQYF TGTGCCAGCAGTTACGCCCCAGGAATCACCAGCTACGAGCAGTACTTC
NA TRBJ1-5 NA TRBV2 CASSDRLRQPQHF TGTGCCAGCAGTGACAGGCTCAGGCAGCCCCAGCATTTT
NA TRBJ2-5 NA TRBV7-2 CASSLGRETQYF TGTGCCAGCAGCTTAGGCAGAGAGACCCAGTACTTC
NA TRBJ1-5 NA TRBV18 CASSPPGQGQPQHF TGTGCCAGCTCACCACCGGGGCAAGGTCAGCCCCAGCATTTT
TRBD1 TRBJ1-2 NA TRBV11-2 CASSLVGQGANYGYTF TGTGCCAGCAGCTTAGTAGGACAGGGGGCGAACTATGGCTACACCTTC